The present TCR beta chain was sequenced within a study of shared clonotypes between healthy human individuals. Partitioning of CD4+ cells yielded a CD45RA+ naive subset and a CD45RA-negative memory subset. Using immunoSEQ multiplex PCR, the repertoire was profiled, and TCRdb retains in-frame clones only, with some absent. The sample consists of about 2,500,000 clones, approximately 94% of them appearing once. Notes on this clone: Its specificity is not known.

Study results and caveats: Several donors had 5% to 6% of their naive CD4 clonotypes in common.

The receptor was derived from a man aged 18 to 35 in good health. The source material was naive CD4+ T cells sorted from blood. Subset in this sample: CD45RA+ positively selected.

CDR3 in DNA: TGTGCCAGCAGACAGACAGGGATGAACACTGAAGCTTTCTTT. Its translation is CASRQTGMNTEAFF. The rearrangement joins TRBV6-5 to TRBJ1-1, with TRBD1 matching over 7 bases. After removal of 6 bases from V and 0 bases from J, the junction contained 4 bases not matched to a gene. In germline, CDR1 is MNHEY, CDR2 SVGAGI. The CDR3 runs to 14 residues.